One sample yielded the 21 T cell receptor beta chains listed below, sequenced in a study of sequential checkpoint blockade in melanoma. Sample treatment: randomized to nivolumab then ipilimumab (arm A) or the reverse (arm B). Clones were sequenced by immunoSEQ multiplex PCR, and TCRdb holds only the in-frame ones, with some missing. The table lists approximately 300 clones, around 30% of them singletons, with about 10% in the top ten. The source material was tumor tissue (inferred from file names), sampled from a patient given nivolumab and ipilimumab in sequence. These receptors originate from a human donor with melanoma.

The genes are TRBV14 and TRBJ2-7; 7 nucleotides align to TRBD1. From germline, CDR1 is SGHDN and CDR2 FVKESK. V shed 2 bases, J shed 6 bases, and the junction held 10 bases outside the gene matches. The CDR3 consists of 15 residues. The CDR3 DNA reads TGTGCCAGCAGCCAAACCACAGGGGAGACAGGCGAGCAGTACTTC. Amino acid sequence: CASSQTTGETGEQYF.

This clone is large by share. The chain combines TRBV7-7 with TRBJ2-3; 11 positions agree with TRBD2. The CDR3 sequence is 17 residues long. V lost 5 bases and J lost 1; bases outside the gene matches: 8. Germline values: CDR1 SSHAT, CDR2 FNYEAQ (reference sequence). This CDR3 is CASSIRLAGRGTDTQYF. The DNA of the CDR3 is TGTGCCAGCAGCATCCGACTAGCGGGGAGGGGCACAGATACGCAGTATTTT.

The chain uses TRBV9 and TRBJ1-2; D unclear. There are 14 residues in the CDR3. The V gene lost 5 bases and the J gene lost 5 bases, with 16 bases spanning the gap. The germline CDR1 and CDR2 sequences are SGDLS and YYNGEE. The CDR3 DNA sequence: TGTGCCAGCAGTGAAGCGGTCGGGGATTATGGCTACACCTTC. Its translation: CASSEAVGDYGYTF.

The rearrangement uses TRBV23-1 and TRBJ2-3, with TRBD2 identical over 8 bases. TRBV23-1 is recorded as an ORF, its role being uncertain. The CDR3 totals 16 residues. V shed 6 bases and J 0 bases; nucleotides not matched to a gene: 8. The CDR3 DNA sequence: TGCGCCAGCAGCGTAGGGTTAGCGGGGAGCACAGATACGCAGTATTTT. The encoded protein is CASSVGLAGSTDTQYF.

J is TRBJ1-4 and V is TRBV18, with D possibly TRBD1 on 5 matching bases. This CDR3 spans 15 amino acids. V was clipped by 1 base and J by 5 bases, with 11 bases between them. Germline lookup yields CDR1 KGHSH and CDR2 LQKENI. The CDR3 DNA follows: TGTGCCAGCTCACCACTTGGCAGGGCCAATGAAAAACTGTTTTTT. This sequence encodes CASSPLGRANEKLFF.

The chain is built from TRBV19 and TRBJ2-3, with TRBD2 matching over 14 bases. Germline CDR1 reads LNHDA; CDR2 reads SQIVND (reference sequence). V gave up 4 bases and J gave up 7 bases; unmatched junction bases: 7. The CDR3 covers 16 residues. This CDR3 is CASSTPGTSGGYTQYF. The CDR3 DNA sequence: TGTGCCAGTAGTACCCCCGGGACTAGCGGGGGATATACGCAGTATTTT.

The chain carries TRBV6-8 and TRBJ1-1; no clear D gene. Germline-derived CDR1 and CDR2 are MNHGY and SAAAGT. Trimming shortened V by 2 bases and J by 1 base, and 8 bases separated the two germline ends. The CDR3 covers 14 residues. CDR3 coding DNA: TGTGCCAGCAGTTACCTCCGAGAGAACACTGAAGCTTTCTTT. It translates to CASSYLRENTEAFF.

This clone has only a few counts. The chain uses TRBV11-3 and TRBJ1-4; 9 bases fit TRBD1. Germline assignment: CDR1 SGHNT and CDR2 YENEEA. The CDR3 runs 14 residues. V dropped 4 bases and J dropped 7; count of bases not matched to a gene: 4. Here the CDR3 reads CASSSGTGSEKLFF. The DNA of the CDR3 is TGTGCCAGCAGCTCGGGGACAGGGAGTGAAAAACTGTTTTTT.

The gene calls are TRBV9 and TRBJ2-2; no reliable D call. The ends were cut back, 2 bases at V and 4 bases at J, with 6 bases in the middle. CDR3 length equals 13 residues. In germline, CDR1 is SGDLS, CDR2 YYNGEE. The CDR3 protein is CASSVGPTGELFF. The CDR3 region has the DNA TGTGCCAGCAGCGTTGGGCCCACCGGGGAGCTGTTTTTT.

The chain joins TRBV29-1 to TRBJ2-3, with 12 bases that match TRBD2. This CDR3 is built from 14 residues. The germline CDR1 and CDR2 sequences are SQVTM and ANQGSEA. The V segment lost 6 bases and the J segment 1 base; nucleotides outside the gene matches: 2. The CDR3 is CSVRTSGGTDTQYF. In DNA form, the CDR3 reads TGCAGCGTCCGGACTAGCGGGGGCACAGATACGCAGTATTTT.

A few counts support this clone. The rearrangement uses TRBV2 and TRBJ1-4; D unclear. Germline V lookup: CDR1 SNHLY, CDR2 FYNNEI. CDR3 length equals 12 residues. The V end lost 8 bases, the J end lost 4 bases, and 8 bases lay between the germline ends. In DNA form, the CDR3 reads TGTGCCAGCGGAAGACATAATGAAAAACTGTTTTTT. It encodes CASGRHNEKLFF.

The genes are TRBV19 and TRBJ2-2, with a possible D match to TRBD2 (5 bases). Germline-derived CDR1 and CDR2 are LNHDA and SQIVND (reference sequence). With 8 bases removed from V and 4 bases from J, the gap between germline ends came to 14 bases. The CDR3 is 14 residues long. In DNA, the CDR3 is TGTGCCAGTCGAGTTCTAGCCACCACCGGGGAGCTGTTTTTT. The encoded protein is CASRVLATTGELFF.

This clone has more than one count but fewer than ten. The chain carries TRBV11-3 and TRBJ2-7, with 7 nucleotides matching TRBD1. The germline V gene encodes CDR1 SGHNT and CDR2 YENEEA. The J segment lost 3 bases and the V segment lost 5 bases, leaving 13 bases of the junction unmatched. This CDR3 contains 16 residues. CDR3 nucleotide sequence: TGTGCCAGCAGCCCAAATTGGGACAGCAAACGCTACGAGCAGTACTTC. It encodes CASSPNWDSKRYEQYF.

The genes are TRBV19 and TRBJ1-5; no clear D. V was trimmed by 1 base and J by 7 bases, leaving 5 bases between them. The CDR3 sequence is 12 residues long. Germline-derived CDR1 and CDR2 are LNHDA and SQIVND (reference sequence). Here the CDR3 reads CASSIGRQPQHF. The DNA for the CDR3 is TGTGCCAGTAGTATAGGGCGCCAGCCCCAGCATTTT.

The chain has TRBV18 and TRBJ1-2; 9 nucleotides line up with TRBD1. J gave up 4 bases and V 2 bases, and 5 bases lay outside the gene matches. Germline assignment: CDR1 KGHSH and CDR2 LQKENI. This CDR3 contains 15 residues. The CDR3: CASSPRTGESYGYTF. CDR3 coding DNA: TGTGCCAGCTCACCAAGGACAGGGGAGAGCTATGGCTACACCTTC.

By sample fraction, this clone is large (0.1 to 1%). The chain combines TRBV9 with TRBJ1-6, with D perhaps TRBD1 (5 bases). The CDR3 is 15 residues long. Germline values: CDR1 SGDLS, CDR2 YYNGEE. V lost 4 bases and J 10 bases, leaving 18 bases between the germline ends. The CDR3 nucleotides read TGTGCCAGCAGCCCCTCCGGCTCCGCAGGGTCACCCCTCCACTTT. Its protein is CASSPSGSAGSPLHF.

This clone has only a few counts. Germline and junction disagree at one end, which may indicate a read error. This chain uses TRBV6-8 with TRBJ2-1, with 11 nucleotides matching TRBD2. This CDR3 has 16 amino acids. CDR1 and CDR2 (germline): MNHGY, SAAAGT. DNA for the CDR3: TGTGCCATCAGTTTTAGCGGGGGGGCCCCCTACAATGAGCAGTTCTTC. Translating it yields CAISFSGGAPYNEQFF.

The CDR3 nucleotides read TGTGCCAGCTCCCCCAGGGGGGGGCGCTACAATGAGCAGTTCTTC. Protein sequence: CASSPRGGRYNEQFF. The chain carries TRBV6-8 and TRBJ2-1; D tentatively reads TRBD1 or TRBD2 (7 bases each). Per germline, CDR1 MNHGY and CDR2 SAAAGT. V lost 8 bases to trimming and J lost 3 bases, with 17 bases between them. This CDR3 spans 15 amino acids.

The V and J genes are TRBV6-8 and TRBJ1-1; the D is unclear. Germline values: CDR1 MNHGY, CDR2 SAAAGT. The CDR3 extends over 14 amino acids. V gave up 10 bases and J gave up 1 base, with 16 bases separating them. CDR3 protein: CATREKIENTEAFF. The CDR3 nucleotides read TGTGCCACCCGGGAGAAAATAGAGAACACTGAAGCTTTCTTT.

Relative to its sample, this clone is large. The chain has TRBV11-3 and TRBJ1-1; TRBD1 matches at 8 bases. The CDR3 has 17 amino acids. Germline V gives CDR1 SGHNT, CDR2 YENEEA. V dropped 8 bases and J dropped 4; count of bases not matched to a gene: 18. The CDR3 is CASERRTGQVESTEAFF. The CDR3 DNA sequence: TGTGCCAGCGAACGAAGGACAGGGCAAGTGGAGAGCACTGAAGCTTTCTTT.

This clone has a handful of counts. This CDR3 is CASSSTGMETQYF. The CDR3 DNA is TGTGCCAGCAGCTCTACAGGGATGGAGACCCAGTACTTC. The chain uses TRBV6-8 and TRBJ2-5; perhaps TRBD1 as D (6 bases). CDR3 length: 13 amino acids. With 6 bases removed from V and 5 bases from J, the gap between germline ends came to 13 bases. Germline V CDR1 and CDR2: MNHGY, SAAAGT.